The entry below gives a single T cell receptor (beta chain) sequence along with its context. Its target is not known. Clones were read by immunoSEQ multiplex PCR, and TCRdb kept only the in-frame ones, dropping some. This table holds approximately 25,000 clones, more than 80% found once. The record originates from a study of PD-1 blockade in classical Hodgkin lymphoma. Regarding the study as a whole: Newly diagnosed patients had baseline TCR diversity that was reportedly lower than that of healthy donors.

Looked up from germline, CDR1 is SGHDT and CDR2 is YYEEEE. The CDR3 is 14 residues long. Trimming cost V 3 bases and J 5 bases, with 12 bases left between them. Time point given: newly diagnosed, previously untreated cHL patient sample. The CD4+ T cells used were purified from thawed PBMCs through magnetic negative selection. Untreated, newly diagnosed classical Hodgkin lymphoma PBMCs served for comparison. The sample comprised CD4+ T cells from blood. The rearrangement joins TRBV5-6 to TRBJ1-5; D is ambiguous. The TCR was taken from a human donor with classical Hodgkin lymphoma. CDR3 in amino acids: CASSSQTIDQPQHF. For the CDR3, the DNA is TGTGCCAGCAGCTCACAGACAATAGATCAGCCCCAGCATTTT.